This TCR beta chain was profiled in a study of blood T cell repertoires in COVID-19 (dated by TCRdb to the early 2020s). About the study as a whole: The collaborator samples originated in the United States, Italy and Spain and spanned the acute and convalescent phases of COVID-19. The material from the prospective study consisted of cDNA or gDNA derived from T cells, B-cell-depleted T cells, or PBMCs. Subjects who had been exposed to COVID-19, were actively infected with it, or had recovered from it provided the deeply sampled blood TCRbeta repertoires that made up the dataset. The repertoires were made available in a free public database intended to serve as a resource for research on the immune response to SARS-CoV-2. Samples were obtained from the ongoing ImmuneRACE study (first 160 participants) and from some 1,200 subjects provided by 6 global collaborators. Nearly every sample came with metadata listing a de-identified subject ID, COVID-19 status, age in years and sex. Where available, HLA class I and class II types were obtained from metadata supplied by the sample provider rather than from assay-based typing.

The CDR3 contains 12 residues, cysteine and phenylalanine counted. Only CDR3 DNA remains: 36 bases, in frame from the first base. The germline V gene yields MNHEY for CDR1 and SVGAGI for CDR2. Trimming takes 7 bases from V and 5 bases from J, and the germline ends sit 11 bases apart. What the work shows at the level of the full study, not this receptor alone: Clinical and demographic metadata were provided uncurated, with the amount varying by source and participant.

TCRbeta CDR3 regions were amplified from genomic DNA by means of the immunoSEQ Assay, a bias-controlled multiplex PCR. On the study's bioinformatics: Within the assay, amplification of reference gene primers was used to estimate how many nucleated cells each sample contained. To quantify the absolute abundance of each unique TCRbeta CDR3 rearrangement, sequence reads were collapsed and filtered. For each sample, productive Simpson clonality was calculated as the square root of Simpson's diversity index over productive rearrangements. TCRdb holds this immuneACCESS table with in-frame rearrangements only. Some clones are missing; in checked studies, unresolved V genes explain under half, and the rest has no known cause. The V and J calls and clone size were taken over from that table, and D and trimming were inferred from the DNA. Across this sample there are 90,000 or so clones, with about 82% seen only once. Around a quarter of the sample comes from the top ten.

A single count supports this clone. Its antigen target is currently unknown. The record has no base qualities; no much larger clone is one base away. Each collaborating institution followed its own protocols to collect whole blood in K2EDTA tubes. For TCRbeta analysis, collaborators shipped samples in one of three forms: frozen whole blood, isolated PBMCs, or DNA extracted from either of those sample types. This receptor was obtained from a human donor in a cohort sampled during active COVID-19. The sequence is built from TRBV6-5 and TRBJ1-1, with no D gene named confidently. Sample: peripheral blood. The nucleotide sequence is TGTGCCAGCACAGACGGGGTTACTGAAGCTTTCTTT. This yields the protein CASTDGVTEAFF.